This paragraph covers one T cell receptor beta chain sequence. The data were taken from a study of Ad26.COV2.S vaccination and SARS-CoV-2 variants. The treatment is: 15 to 20 received Ad26.COV2.S at low or high dose, single or two shots; about 5 received placebo; per-sample allocation not given. Each sample was drawn 63 days after the first injection (of vaccine or placebo). Produced via immunoSEQ multiplex PCR; TCRdb's table is partial and in-frame only. The repertoire consists of about 440,000 clones, with roughly 87% occurring once and the leading ten covering around 4.5%. The CDR3 sequence is 14 residues long. Trimming pared 4 bases from V and 1 base from J, leaving 11 bases between. Looked up from germline, CDR1 is LNHNV and CDR2 is YYDKDF (reference sequence).

The TCR originated in a person between 18 and 65 years old who received the Ad26.COV2.S COVID-19 vaccine or a placebo. The chain links TRBV15 to TRBJ2-7; D is ambiguous. The sequenced sample was peripheral blood, obtained in a trial of Ad26.COV2.S vaccine versus placebo. The CDR3 region is CATSNRAPSYEQYF. The CDR3 DNA is TGTGCCACCAGCAACCGGGCCCCATCCTACGAGCAGTACTTC.